Listed below are T cell receptor beta chains from one sample, sequenced in a study of blood T cell repertoires in COVID-19. Libraries were prepared by immunoSEQ multiplex PCR; TCRdb keeps only in-frame clonotypes and omits some of them. Counted here are roughly 260,000 clones, 80% to 90% occurring once; the ten biggest clones make up approximately 4.5%. What was sequenced was peripheral blood. The receptors stem from a woman aged 70-85 years with acute or convalescent COVID-19. CDR3s include the opening cysteine and the closing phenylalanine or tryptophan. A D gene is named only where the DNA matches it firmly. Not every row has a clone size; where given, it reads once, few, many or a size class.

v_gene	j_gene	abundance	len	d_gene	CDR3nt	CDR3aa
TRBV14	TRBJ2-3	-	14	TRBD2	TGTGCCAGCAGCCTAGCGGGGGGATCAGATACGCAGTATTTT	CASSLAGGSDTQYF
TRBV12-3/TRBV12-4	TRBJ1-1	once	13	-	TGTGCCAGCAGTTTAAGTACTTACACTGAAGCTTTCTTT	CASSLSTYTEAFF
TRBV5-1	TRBJ1-4	-	14	TRBD1	TGCGCCAGCAGCTCAGGGACAGGGATGGAAAAACTGTTTTTT	CASSSGTGMEKLFF
TRBV10-3	TRBJ1-5	-	13	-	TGTGCCATCAGTGAGCACGCAGGTCAGCCCCAGCATTTT	CAISEHAGQPQHF
TRBV6-1	TRBJ1-3	-	16	TRBD1	TGTGCCAGCAGTGAAGCGCAGGGGGCGGCTGGAAACACCATATATTTT	CASSEAQGAAGNTIYF
TRBV27	TRBJ1-1	-	15	-	TGTGCCAGCAGTTTATTGGGCAGGAGGGACACTGAAGCTTTCTTT	CASSLLGRRDTEAFF
TRBV7-2	TRBJ1-1	-	13	-	TGTGCCAGCAGCTTAGGGGGGGACACTGAAGCTTTCTTT	CASSLGGDTEAFF
TRBV7-2	TRBJ1-5	-	14	TRBD1	TGTGCCAGCAGCCGGACAGGGGATAAGGTACCCCAGCATTTT	CASSRTGDKVPQHF
TRBV10-2	TRBJ2-2	-	12	-	TGCGCCAGCAGCCTAGACACCGGGGAGCTGTTTTTT	CASSLDTGELFF
TRBV6-2/TRBV6-3	TRBJ2-7	-	13	-	TGTGCCAGCAGTCAACGGACTACCTACGAGCAGTACTTC	CASSQRTTYEQYF
TRBV9	TRBJ2-5	-	13	-	TGTGCCAGCAGCGTAACAGGAGGGGAGACCCAGTACTTC	CASSVTGGETQYF
TRBV5-5	TRBJ2-1	-	14	TRBD2	TGTGCCAGCAGCTCGGGACTAGCCAGTGGGGAGCAGTTCTTC	CASSSGLASGEQFF
TRBV30	TRBJ2-1	-	15	TRBD2	TGTGCCTGGAGTTTAGCGGGGAGCTCCTACAATGAGCAGTTCTTC	CAWSLAGSSYNEQFF
TRBV7-9	TRBJ1-6	-	15	TRBD1	TGTGCCAGCAGTTCGAGGGGGCAACGGGATTCACCCCTCCACTTT	CASSSRGQRDSPLHF
TRBV19	TRBJ1-2	few	15	-	TGTGCCAGTAGCAAAACCGACAGAGTCCGCTTTGGCTACACCTTC	CASSKTDRVRFGYTF
TRBV9	TRBJ2-5	-	15	TRBD2	TGTGCCAGCAGCGGCCGACTAGCGGGGTTGGAGACCCAGTACTTC	CASSGRLAGLETQYF
TRBV6-6	TRBJ2-7	-	12	-	TGTGCCAGTGGGGACATTCCCTACGAGCAGTACTTC	CASGDIPYEQYF
TRBV30	TRBJ2-5	-	14	-	TGTGCCTGGAGTGTTTCGTCTATTCAAGAGACCCAGTACTTC	CAWSVSSIQETQYF
TRBV12-5	TRBJ2-1	-	14	TRBD1	TGTGCTAGTGGTTTTGGGACAGGAACGAATGAGCAGTTCTTC	CASGFGTGTNEQFF
TRBV9	TRBJ2-1	-	17	-	TGTGCCAGCAGCGTAGGAGTCCGGGGGGCCTCGGACAATGAGCAGTTCTTC	CASSVGVRGASDNEQFF
TRBV6-5	TRBJ1-1	few	14	TRBD1	TGTGCCAGCGGCGGTTTGGGACAGGGAAGTGAGGCTTTCTTT	CASGGLGQGSEAFF
TRBV7-8	TRBJ1-3	-	16	TRBD1	TGTGCCAGCAGCTTAGTCTTCATGGGACAGGGAAACACCATATATTTT	CASSLVFMGQGNTIYF
TRBV5-1	TRBJ2-4	-	15	TRBD1	TGCGCCAGCAGCGACGCCGACAGGGGTATATACATTCAGTACTTC	CASSDADRGIYIQYF
TRBV6-6	TRBJ1-2	once	15	TRBD1	TGTGCCAGCAGTTACTCGACAGGGGGCGCAAATGGCTACACCTTC	CASSYSTGGANGYTF
TRBV4-3	TRBJ1-4	-	15	-	TGCGCCAGCAGCCAAGATAACAGTCGGAATGAAAAACTGTTTTTT	CASSQDNSRNEKLFF
TRBV4-1	TRBJ2-3	-	14	-	TGCGCCAGCAGCAATCAATTCGGGGCAGATACGCAGTATTTT	CASSNQFGADTQYF
TRBV2	TRBJ1-1	-	14	TRBD1	TGTGCCAGCAATTTGGACAGGGCCAACACTGAAGCTTTCTTT	CASNLDRANTEAFF
TRBV6-5	TRBJ1-2	-	14	TRBD1	TGTGCCAGCAGTTACGAAGGGACAGACTATGGCTACACCTTC	CASSYEGTDYGYTF
TRBV12-3/TRBV12-4	TRBJ1-2	-	13	TRBD1	TGTGCCAGCAGTTTAGTACAGGGGGGTGGCTACACCTTC	CASSLVQGGGYTF
TRBV7-9	TRBJ2-5	few	13	-	TGTGCCAGCAGAGGACACAACCAAGAGACCCAGTACTTC	CASRGHNQETQYF
TRBV11-1	TRBJ2-3	-	14	-	TGTGCCAGCACCCGAGGGGGTCTGGCAGATACGCAGTATTTT	CASTRGGLADTQYF
TRBV12-3/TRBV12-4	TRBJ1-2	few	13	-	TGTGCCAGCAGTTTAACGAGTAACTATGGCTACACCTTC	CASSLTSNYGYTF
TRBV19	TRBJ2-1	-	13	-	TGTGCCAGTAGTATGGACCTCAGGGATGAGCAGTTCTTC	CASSMDLRDEQFF
TRBV5-1	TRBJ2-1	-	15	TRBD1	TGCGCCAGCAGCCCCGGACAGGTGTTTTACAATGAGCAGTTCTTC	CASSPGQVFYNEQFF
TRBV19	TRBJ2-7	-	16	-	TGTGCCAGTAGTATAACGCACACCCAATTTTCCTACGAGCAGTACTTC	CASSITHTQFSYEQYF
TRBV6-2/TRBV6-3	TRBJ1-5	-	20	TRBD1	TGTGCCAGCAGTGGGCCCGGGACAGGGGGCGGTGTAGTAGATGGTCAGCCCCAGCATTTT	CASSGPGTGGGVVDGQPQHF
TRBV29-1	TRBJ1-5	few	12	TRBD1	TGCAGCGTCGGGACAGGAGGTCAGCCCCAGCATTTT	CSVGTGGQPQHF
TRBV29-1	TRBJ1-2	-	12	TRBD1	TGCAGCGTCGTCGGGACAGGGCCCGGCTACACCTTC	CSVVGTGPGYTF
TRBV14	TRBJ1-2	-	14	TRBD1	TGTGCCAGCAGCCTCGGACAGGGATCATATGGCTACACCTTC	CASSLGQGSYGYTF
TRBV4-3	TRBJ2-2	-	15	TRBD1	TGCGCCAGCAGCCCTAGGGGGCAGGACACCGGGGAGCTGTTTTTT	CASSPRGQDTGELFF
TRBV28	TRBJ1-2	-	15	-	TGTGCCAGCAGTTTAACAGGGAACAACCTCTATGGCTACACCTTC	CASSLTGNNLYGYTF
TRBV2	TRBJ1-6	few	15	TRBD1	TGTGCCAGCAGTGAACGGGACAGCCTTAATTCACCCCTCCACTTT	CASSERDSLNSPLHF
TRBV3-1/TRBV3-2	TRBJ2-5	-	14	-	TGTGCCAGCAGCTTCGGGACAATACAAGAGACCCAGTACTTC	CASSFGTIQETQYF
TRBV12-5	TRBJ1-2	-	15	-	TGTGCTAGTGGTTTGGGCCTGCAGGGAAGTTATGGCTACACCTTC	CASGLGLQGSYGYTF
TRBV6-1	TRBJ1-6	-	13	-	TGTGCCAGCAGTGAATACGGGGTATCACCCCTCCACTTT	CASSEYGVSPLHF
TRBV3-1/TRBV3-2	TRBJ1-6	once	16	-	TGTGCCAGCACCAAGCAAACAGGATCTGGCAATTCACCCCTCCACTTT	CASTKQTGSGNSPLHF
TRBV15	TRBJ1-2	-	16	TRBD1	TGTGCCACCAGCAGAGATCTCGACAGGGTGGGCTATGGCTACACCTTC	CATSRDLDRVGYGYTF
TRBV5-1	TRBJ1-4	-	14	-	TGCGCCAGCAGCGTGGCTTCAACTAATGAAAAACTGTTTTTT	CASSVASTNEKLFF
TRBV25-1	TRBJ1-6	-	13	TRBD1	TGTGCCAGTGCTAGACAGGGATACTCACCCCTCCACTTT	CASARQGYSPLHF